Each of the 3 T cell receptor beta chains below was sequenced from the same sample in a study of blood T cell repertoires in COVID-19. Generated by immunoSEQ multiplex PCR, the TCRdb table keeps only in-frame clones and is missing some. The data contain 90,000 to 120,000 clones, about 89% of them singletons. Sequenced: peripheral blood. These receptors all stem from a human donor in a cohort sampled during active COVID-19.

The chain carries TRBV7-2 and TRBJ2-5; 9 bases match TRBD2. Germline V gives CDR1 SGHTA, CDR2 FQGNSA. Losses at the gene ends were 5 bases for V and 3 bases for J; bases not matched to a gene: 7. The CDR3 is 15 amino acids. The CDR3 nucleotides read TGTGCCAGCAGCATGGGACTAGCTTTAAAAGAGACCCAGTACTTC. Translated, it gives CASSMGLALKETQYF.

The chain has TRBV18 and TRBJ1-2, with D possibly matching TRBD1 (5 bases). The CDR3 runs 15 residues. Trimming took 8 bases from V and 6 from J, leaving 22 bases between them. Germline CDR1 reads KGHSH; CDR2 reads LQKENI. The CDR3 reads CASLEGTRWANGYTF. The CDR3 nucleotides read TGTGCCAGCCTGGAGGGGACCCGATGGGCCAATGGCTACACCTTC.

J is TRBJ2-7 and V is TRBV28, with 12 bases fitting TRBD2. V trimming: 8 bases; J trimming: 3 bases; junction bases outside the gene matches: 8. Germline loops: CDR1 MDHEN, CDR2 SYDVKM. This CDR3 is 15 amino acids long. CDR3 amino acids: CASFSTSGSYYEQYF. CDR3 DNA sequence: TGTGCCAGCTTCTCGACTAGCGGGAGTTACTACGAGCAGTACTTC.